This TCR beta chain was found in a study of T cell changes during pregnancy in multiple sclerosis (dated by TCRdb to between 2018 and 2021). In terms of the full investigation: The study examined how the T cell repertoire changed over the course of pregnancy in women with multiple sclerosis.

Trimming removed 3 bases from V and 8 bases from J, leaving 10 bases between the germline ends. The CDR3 spans 12 residues, from the cysteine through the phenylalanine. The entry retains the CDR3 DNA only, 36 bases that are in frame from base 1. Reading the germline V gene gives CDR1 SGHVS and CDR2 FQNEAQ. Libraries were prepared through the immunoSEQ multiplex PCR assay. TCRdb took over this immuneACCESS table, retaining in-frame rearrangements with V and J assigned. Such tables are incomplete; in checked studies, under half of the missing clones stem from an unresolved V gene, and the remainder is unexplained. The sample yields approximately 65,000 clones; around 92% were counted once. Roughly 3% of the sample goes to the ten largest clones. In its sample, this clone was seen a few times. The specificity of this receptor is unknown. There are no base qualities to consult, and no much larger clone falls within one base.

This receptor was taken from a female donor in good health, enrolled as a control in a pregnancy study. Sequencing used CD8+ T cells from peripheral blood mononuclear cells, obtained in the third trimester of pregnancy. Here the chain combines TRBV7-8 and TRBJ1-2, with the D segment identity uncertain. CDR3 region: CASSLGSEGYTF. The sequenced DNA is TGTGCCAGCAGCTTGGGCAGTGAGGGCTACACCTTC. Here the CDR3 is joined to the reference TRBV7-8 and TRBJ1-2 genes, and the full variable domain is: GAGVSQSPRYKVAKRGQDVALRCDPISGHVSLFWYQQALGQGPEFLTYFQNEAQLDKSGLPSDRFFAERPEGSVSTLKIQRTQQEDSAVYLCASSLGSEGYTFGSGTRLTVV.